This entry is about one T cell receptor (beta chain). The data originate from a study of blood T cell repertoires in COVID-19. At the level of the study: Samples representing acute and convalescent COVID-19 were sourced from the United States, Italy and Spain. In each case, the material was cDNA or gDNA derived from T cells, B-cell-depleted T cells, or PBMCs.

Trimming at V came to 3 bases and at J to 5 bases, leaving 4 bases not matched to a gene. This CDR3 contains 14 residues. CDR1 and CDR2 (germline): KGHSH, LQKENI. Original analysis: Reference gene primer amplification in the assay estimated nucleated cell counts. TCRdb's table, derived via immunoSEQ multiplex PCR, lists solely in-frame clones and lacks some. V and J calls and clone size are those listed in that table; D and trimming were worked out from the DNA. The sample comprises a few hundred thousand clones, roughly 81% of which are singletons, and over 2.5% rests with the top ten. Sequenced material: peripheral blood. This receptor was identified in a man aged 45-65 years who had recovered from COVID-19. The chain joins TRBV18 to TRBJ1-5; TRBD1 matches 7 bases. CDR3: CASSPGTDYQPQHF. CDR3 coding DNA: TGTGCCAGCTCACCCGGGACAGACTATCAGCCCCAGCATTTT.